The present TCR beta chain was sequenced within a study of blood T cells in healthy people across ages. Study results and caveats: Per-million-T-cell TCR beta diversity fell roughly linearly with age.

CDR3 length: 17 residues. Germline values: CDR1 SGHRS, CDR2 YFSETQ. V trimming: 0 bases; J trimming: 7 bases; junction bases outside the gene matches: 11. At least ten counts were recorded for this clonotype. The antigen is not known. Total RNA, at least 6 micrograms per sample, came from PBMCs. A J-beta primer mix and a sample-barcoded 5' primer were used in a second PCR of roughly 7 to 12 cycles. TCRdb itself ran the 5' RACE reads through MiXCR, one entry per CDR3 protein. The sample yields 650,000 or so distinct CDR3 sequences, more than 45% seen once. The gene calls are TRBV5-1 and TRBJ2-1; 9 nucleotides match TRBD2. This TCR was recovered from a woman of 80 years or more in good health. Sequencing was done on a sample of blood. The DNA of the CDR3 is TGCGCCAGCAGCTTGGGGGTCCAGCGGGAGGTCAGGAATGAGCAGTTCTTC. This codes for CASSLGVQREVRNEQFF. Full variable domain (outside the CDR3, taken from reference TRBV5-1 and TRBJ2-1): KAGVTQTPRYLIKTRGQQVTLSCSPISGHRSVSWYQQTPGQGLQFLFEYFSETQRNKGNFPGRFSGRQFSNSRSEMNVSTLELGDSALYLCASSLGVQREVRNEQFFGPGTRLTVL.